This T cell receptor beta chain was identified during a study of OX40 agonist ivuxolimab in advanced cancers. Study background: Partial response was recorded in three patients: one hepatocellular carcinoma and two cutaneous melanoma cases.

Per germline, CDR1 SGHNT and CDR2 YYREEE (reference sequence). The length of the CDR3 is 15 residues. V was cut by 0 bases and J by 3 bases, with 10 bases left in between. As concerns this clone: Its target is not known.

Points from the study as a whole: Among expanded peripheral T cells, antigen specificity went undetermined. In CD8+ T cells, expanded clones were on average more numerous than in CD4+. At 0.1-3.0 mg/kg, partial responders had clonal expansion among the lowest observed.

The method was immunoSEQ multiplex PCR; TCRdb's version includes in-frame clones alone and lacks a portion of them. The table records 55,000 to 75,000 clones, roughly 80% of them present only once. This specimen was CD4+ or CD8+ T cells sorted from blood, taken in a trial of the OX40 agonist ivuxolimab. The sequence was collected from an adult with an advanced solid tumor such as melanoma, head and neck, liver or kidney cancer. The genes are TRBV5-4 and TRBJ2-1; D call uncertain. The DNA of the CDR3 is TGTGCCAGCAGCTTGGGGCTGCAGTTCTACAATGAGCAGTTCTTC. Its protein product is CASSLGLQFYNEQFF. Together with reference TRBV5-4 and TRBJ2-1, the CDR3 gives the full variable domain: ETGVTQSPTHLIKTRGQQVTLRCSSQSGHNTVSWYQQALGQGPQFIFQYYREEENGRGNFPPRFSGLQFPNYSSELNVNALELDDSALYLCASSLGLQFYNEQFFGPGTRLTVL.